These T cell receptor beta chains were read from a single sample in a study of blood T cell repertoires in COVID-19. Produced via immunoSEQ multiplex PCR; TCRdb's table is partial and in-frame only. Of about 160,000 clones listed, around 84% are singletons. The sample comprised peripheral blood. The receptors shown here come from a man in his fifties with active or convalescent COVID-19. CDR3s include the opening cysteine and the closing phenylalanine or tryptophan. A D gene is named only where the DNA matches it firmly. The listing skips clone size in some rows; elsewhere it reads once, few, many or a size class.

TRBJ2-7,TRBV5-1,TRBD1,once,CASSWDRGYEQYF,TGCGCCAGCAGCTGGGACAGGGGGTACGAGCAGTACTTC
TRBJ2-7,TRBV5-6,TRBD1,NA,CASSFAGGYEQYF,TGTGCCAGCAGCTTCGCAGGGGGTTACGAGCAGTACTTC
TRBJ1-3,TRBV6-5,TRBD1,NA,CASSYQGEGNTIYF,TGTGCCAGCAGTTATCAGGGGGAAGGAAACACCATATATTTT
TRBJ2-1,TRBV18,NA,NA,CASSGRNEQFF,TGTGCCAGCTCAGGGAGAAATGAGCAGTTCTTC
TRBJ2-3,TRBV6-5,NA,NA,CASSSRRGGDTQYF,TGTGCCAGCAGCTCCCGGAGGGGCGGAGATACGCAGTATTTT
TRBJ1-1,TRBV29-1,NA,NA,CSVEQNTEAFF,TGCAGCGTTGAACAGAACACTGAAGCTTTCTTT
TRBJ2-7,TRBV3-1/TRBV3-2,NA,NA,CASSQDSVSYEQYF,TGTGCCAGCAGCCAAGATAGCGTTTCCTACGAGCAGTACTTC
TRBJ1-2,TRBV6-5,NA,NA,CASSRGRANYGYTF,TGTGCCAGCAGCCGGGGTCGAGCTAACTATGGCTACACCTTC
TRBJ2-7,TRBV7-6,NA,NA,CASSLGLHYEEQYF,TGTGCCAGCAGCTTAGGGCTACACTACGAGGAGCAGTACTTC
TRBJ1-3,TRBV5-1,NA,NA,CASSPSGGATGNTIYF,TGCGCCAGCAGCCCATCGGGGGGGGCGACTGGAAACACCATATATTTT
TRBJ1-1,TRBV19,TRBD1,NA,CASARGTAKNTEAFF,TGTGCCAGTGCCCGGGGGACAGCAAAAAACACTGAAGCTTTCTTT
TRBJ1-4,TRBV5-1,NA,NA,CASSLGAGNEKLFF,TGCGCCAGCAGCTTGGGTGCAGGGAATGAAAAACTGTTTTTT
TRBJ1-5,TRBV7-9,NA,once,CATENSSNQPQHF,TGTGCCACCGAGAACAGTAGCAATCAGCCCCAGCATTTT
TRBJ1-2,TRBV6-5,NA,NA,CASRNNRDPNYGYTF,TGTGCCAGCAGAAACAACAGGGATCCCAACTATGGCTACACCTTC
TRBJ2-7,TRBV5-1,NA,NA,CASKNREQYF,TGCGCCAGCAAAAATCGCGAGCAGTACTTC
TRBJ2-7,TRBV16,TRBD2,NA,CAKKTSGAYEQYF,TGTGCCAAGAAGACTAGCGGGGCTTACGAGCAGTACTTC
TRBJ1-1,TRBV4-1,NA,NA,CASSQGIDRLEAFF,TGCGCCAGCAGCCAAGGAATCGACCGACTCGAAGCTTTCTTT
TRBJ1-2,TRBV7-8,NA,NA,CASSPIQGSGYTF,TGTGCCAGCAGCCCGATACAGGGCTCCGGCTACACCTTC
TRBJ1-2,TRBV20-1,TRBD1,NA,CSAYRGHGYTF,TGCAGTGCTTACAGGGGGCATGGCTACACCTTC
TRBJ2-3,TRBV4-1,TRBD2,NA,CASSQVIAGEVGDTQYF,TGCGCCAGCAGCCAAGTTATAGCGGGAGAAGTAGGAGATACGCAGTATTTT
TRBJ2-6,TRBV7-7,TRBD1,NA,CASSLRPWTGNSGANVLTF,TGTGCTAGCAGCCTACGCCCTTGGACAGGGAACTCTGGGGCCAACGTCCTGACTTTC
TRBJ2-1,TRBV2,NA,NA,CASSDSGRIDEQFF,TGTGCCAGCAGTGACAGCGGACGCATCGATGAGCAGTTCTTC
TRBJ1-3,TRBV9,NA,NA,CASSRDNSGNTIYF,TGTGCCAGCAGTCGGGACAACTCTGGAAACACCATATATTTT
TRBJ2-7,TRBV7-2,TRBD1,few,CASSFQGVYEQYF,TGTGCCAGCAGCTTCCAGGGGGTTTACGAGCAGTACTTC
TRBJ1-5,TRBV7-3,NA,NA,CASSLGYRVNQPQHF,TGTGCCAGCAGCTTAGGATACAGAGTCAATCAGCCCCAGCATTTT
TRBJ1-4,TRBV3-1/TRBV3-2,TRBD1,NA,CASTGQQNEKLFF,TGTGCCAGCACGGGACAGCAAAATGAAAAACTGTTTTTT
TRBJ1-5,TRBV2,TRBD1,NA,CASSLGQGGLHQPQHF,TGTGCCAGCAGTTTGGGACAGGGAGGCCTCCATCAGCCCCAGCATTTT
TRBJ2-1,TRBV24-1,TRBD1,NA,CATSRDRGHNEQFF,TGTGCCACCAGTCGTGACAGGGGCCACAATGAGCAGTTCTTC
TRBJ1-2,TRBV3-1/TRBV3-2,TRBD1,NA,CASSQDGTGADGYTF,TGTGCCAGCAGCCAAGACGGGACAGGGGCGGATGGCTACACCTTC
TRBJ2-7,TRBV28,NA,NA,CASSSLVEQYF,TGTGCCAGCAGTAGCCTGGTCGAGCAGTACTTC
TRBJ2-2,TRBV27,TRBD1,NA,CASMGQANTGELFF,TGTGCCAGCATGGGACAGGCGAACACCGGGGAGCTGTTTTTT
TRBJ1-1,TRBV29-1,TRBD1,once,CSVASGGTGGTEAFF,TGCAGCGTTGCGAGCGGGGGGACAGGGGGTACTGAAGCTTTCTTT
TRBJ1-6,TRBV15,NA,NA,CATSRRQADNSPLHF,TGTGCCACCAGCAGGCGACAGGCGGATAATTCACCCCTCCACTTT
TRBJ2-5,TRBV5-4,TRBD1,NA,CASSRDRGRETQYF,TGTGCCAGCAGCAGGGACAGGGGGCGGGAGACCCAGTACTTC
TRBJ2-3,TRBV5-1,TRBD2,NA,CASSLSLAGVTDTQYF,TGCGCCAGCAGCTTGAGTCTAGCGGGAGTGACAGATACGCAGTATTTT
TRBJ1-2,TRBV12-3/TRBV12-4,NA,NA,CASSLDNRRYTF,TGTGCCAGCAGTTTAGACAACCGCCGCTACACCTTC
TRBJ2-5,TRBV5-4,TRBD2,NA,CASSLRLAGQETQYF,TGTGCCAGCAGCTTGCGACTAGCGGGACAAGAGACCCAGTACTTC
TRBJ1-6,TRBV21-1,NA,NA,CASSSKRDWSPHSPLHF,TGTGCCAGCAGCTCAAAGAGGGATTGGAGCCCCCATTCACCCCTCCACTTT
TRBJ2-3,TRBV19,TRBD2,NA,CASSLQRGKTDTQYF,TGTGCCAGTAGTTTACAGCGGGGGAAAACAGATACGCAGTATTTT
TRBJ2-1,TRBV9,TRBD2,NA,CASSVDPSGGWDEQFF,TGTGCCAGCAGCGTAGATCCTAGCGGGGGTTGGGATGAGCAGTTCTTC
TRBJ2-7,TRBV27,NA,once,CASSPFNRLSYEQYF,TGTGCCAGCAGCCCGTTCAACAGGCTCTCCTACGAGCAGTACTTC
TRBJ1-3,TRBV3-1/TRBV3-2,TRBD1,NA,CASSQFRSWDRRGNTIYF,TGTGCCAGCAGCCAATTTCGGAGTTGGGACAGACGTGGAAACACCATATATTTT
TRBJ2-7,TRBV7-9,TRBD2,NA,CASSRSGIYEQYF,TGTGCCAGCAGCCGAAGCGGGATCTACGAGCAGTACTTC
TRBJ1-1,TRBV19,NA,NA,CVSSGVAEAFF,TGTGTCTCGTCGGGGGTGGCTGAAGCTTTCTTT
TRBJ1-2,TRBV6-5,TRBD1,NA,CATAGRGRNGYTF,TGTGCCACCGCCGGCAGGGGGCGAAATGGCTACACCTTC